Presented here are 11 T cell receptor beta chains from one specimen sequenced in a study of spatial heterogeneity in lung cancer. Overall study results and limits: In tumors, expanded intratumoral alpha and beta TCR counts tracked mutation counts.

TCRdb redid the calling of the 5' RACE reads with MiXCR, one entry per CDR3 protein. The table lists roughly 11,000 distinct CDR3 sequences, roughly 12% of them singletons. These receptors' targets are unknown. Time point meaning: sample taken at primary tumor resection. The starting material was lung tumor tissue, obtained at surgery. The receptor set was obtained from a female donor with early-stage non-small cell lung cancer.

This clonotype was counted ten times or more. The rearrangement joins TRBV18 to TRBJ2-7; a possible D gene is TRBD1 (5 bases). Germline V gene lookup returns CDR1 KGHSH and CDR2 LQKENI. V was cut by 2 bases and J by 0 bases, with 11 bases left in between. This CDR3 region has 15 residues. The DNA for the CDR3 is TGTGCCAGCTCACCATCTCGACAGTCCTCCTACGAGCAGTACTTC. Translated, it gives CASSPSRQSSYEQYF.

This clonotype came up once. The chain carries TRBV7-2 and TRBJ2-3; TRBD1 is a possible D gene (5 bases). The CDR3 extends over 14 amino acids. Germline V CDR1 and CDR2: SGHTA, FQGNSA. Trimming took off 6 bases at V and 8 bases at J, with 18 bases between the two ends. The CDR3 region is CASRPAGSQGTQYF. CDR3 nucleotides: TGTGCCAGCAGGCCCGCAGGGTCCCAGGGTACGCAGTATTTT.

There are a few counts of this clonotype. The chain recombines TRBV6-2 or TRBV6-3 with TRBJ2-7, with TRBD2 matching over 8 bases. Germline V gene data show CDR1 as MNHEY and CDR2 as SVGEGT. The CDR3 is 15 residues long. The V and J ends lost 2 bases and 3 bases, in that order; junction bases with no gene match: 6. The CDR3 coding sequence is TGTGCCAGCAGTTACGGCGGGGGGCGCAGCTACGAGCAGTACTTC. It yields the protein CASSYGGGRSYEQYF.

The chain uses TRBV5-6 and TRBJ1-6; the D gene is possibly TRBD1 (6 bases). The CDR3 length is 15 residues. Germline CDR1 reads SGHDT; CDR2 reads YYEEEE. V was trimmed by 4 bases and J by 9 bases, leaving 17 bases between them. The DNA of the CDR3 is TGTGCCAGCAGCACCCTTCAGGGGTCAGGTTCACCCCTCCACTTT. This encodes CASSTLQGSGSPLHF.

There are a few counts of this clonotype. The chain uses TRBV20-1 and TRBJ2-7, with TRBD2 identical over 10 bases. The CDR3 sequence is 17 residues long. Germline CDR1 is DFQATT and CDR2 is SNEGSKA (reference sequence). V trimming: 0 bases; J trimming: 2 bases; junction bases outside the gene matches: 10. Written as DNA, the CDR3 is TGCAGTGCTAGAGATCGCAGGACTAGCGGTGGACCCTACGAGCAGTACTTC. This translates into CSARDRRTSGGPYEQYF.

This rearrangement joins TRBV4-1 to TRBJ1-1; D not certain. Germline-derived CDR1 and CDR2 are MGHRA and YSYEKL. V was trimmed by 0 bases and J by 6 bases, leaving 14 bases between them. The CDR3 loop spans 15 amino acids. This CDR3 reads CASSQDQRFLSEAFF. DNA for the CDR3: TGCGCCAGCAGCCAAGATCAAAGGTTCCTATCTGAAGCTTTCTTT.

This clonotype is medium-sized by share. The rearrangement links TRBV20-1 to TRBJ2-3; D is uncertain. The CDR3 spans 14 residues. Trimming pared 0 bases from V and 0 bases from J, leaving 7 bases between. Looked up from germline, CDR1 is DFQATT and CDR2 is SNEGSKA (reference sequence). CDR3 protein: CSARDLFSTDTQYF. The CDR3 region has the DNA TGCAGTGCTAGAGATCTCTTTAGCACAGATACGCAGTATTTT.

Sample share makes this clonotype medium-sized. The V and J genes are TRBV5-1 and TRBJ2-3, with D perhaps TRBD1 (6 bases). The V gene's germline CDR1 is SGHRS and CDR2 YFSETQ. The CDR3 is 16 residues long. The ends were cut back, 0 bases at V and 0 bases at J, with 11 bases in the middle. The CDR3, as DNA: TGCGCCAGCAGCTTGGAGGGGGACCCTAGCACAGATACGCAGTATTTT. Amino acids: CASSLEGDPSTDTQYF.

Notes on this clonotype: Germline is not matched at one junction end, which may reflect a read error. This chain uses TRBV29-1 with TRBJ1-1, with 7 bases that match TRBD1. CDR3 size: 14 residues. The germline gives CDR1 SQVTM, CDR2 ANQGSEA. The CDR3 DNA reads as TGCAGCGCTGAACCACCAGGGGGGACCACTGAAGCTTTCTTT. The encoded protein is CSAEPPGGTTEAFF.

This clonotype was found many times. The J gene is TRBJ2-6, the V gene TRBV19, with D possibly being TRBD1 (5 bases). Germline CDR1 LNHDA, CDR2 SQIVND (reference sequence). This CDR3 is 17 amino acids long. Between the trimmed V and J ends, which lost 3 bases and 4 bases, there was a span of 16 bases. This CDR3 reads CASSIQQGPAGANVLTF. The CDR3 DNA sequence: TGTGCCAGTAGTATTCAGCAGGGTCCGGCCGGGGCCAACGTCCTGACTTTC.

The sample holds many counts of this clonotype. This rearrangement joins TRBV12-3 or TRBV12-4 to TRBJ2-5, with 9 bases fitting TRBD2. The CDR3 sequence is 15 residues long. After removal of 5 bases from V and 2 bases from J, the junction contained 6 bases not matched to a gene. CDR3 protein: CASSPSGAGQETQYF. The CDR3 bases are TGTGCCAGCAGTCCTAGCGGGGCGGGGCAAGAGACCCAGTACTTC.